The rows below give T cell receptor beta chains drawn from one sample of a study of memory CD4+ T cells and cytomegalovirus serostatus. Profiled with immunoSEQ multiplex PCR; TCRdb holds only in-frame clones, not every one. The sample includes roughly 42,000 clones, around 78% of them seen just once. The sample taken for sequencing was memory CD4+ T cells from blood. The receptors come from an adult in good health and CMV-seronegative. Both conserved end residues are part of each CDR3. Fields, in order: clone size, D gene, CDR3 length, J gene, V gene, CDR3 protein, CDR3 DNA. A D gene is named only where the DNA matches it firmly. Clone size, where shown, is once, few, many, or a class for clones that have expanded.

.	.	15	TRBJ1-5	TRBV4-2	CASSQDGQRRQPQHF	TGTGCCAGCAGCCAAGATGGACAGAGGCGTCAGCCCCAGCATTTT
medium-sized	.	15	TRBJ1-1	TRBV11-2	CASSAQLIGGTEAFF	TGTGCCAGCAGCGCTCAACTAATAGGGGGCACTGAAGCTTTCTTT
.	TRBD2	16	TRBJ2-7	TRBV9	CASSVAPWAGAYEQYF	TGTGCCAGCAGCGTAGCGCCATGGGCGGGGGCCTACGAGCAGTACTTC
.	.	17	TRBJ2-1	TRBV23-1	CASSQYCDCPVNNEQFF	TGCGCCAGCAGTCAATACTGTGACTGCCCAGTAAACAATGAGCAGTTCTTC
.	.	15	TRBJ2-3	TRBV7-2	CASSLVLDSTDTQYF	TGTGCCAGCAGCTTAGTCCTAGATAGCACAGATACGCAGTATTTT
.	.	15	TRBJ1-1	TRBV7-3	CASSLSGLLNTEAFF	TGTGCCAGCAGCTTAAGTGGACTGTTGAACACTGAAGCTTTCTTT
few	.	15	TRBJ1-5	TRBV2	CASSGLGGGSGPQHF	TGTGCCAGCAGTGGACTTGGGGGAGGGTCCGGGCCCCAGCATTTT
.	TRBD1	15	TRBJ2-1	TRBV10-2	CASSVKGALLNEQFF	TGCGCCAGCAGTGTTAAGGGGGCTCTCCTCAATGAGCAGTTCTTC
.	TRBD1	15	TRBJ2-1	TRBV7-2	CASSLAGQGYNEQFF	TGTGCCAGCAGCTTAGCGGGACAGGGTTACAATGAGCAGTTCTTC
.	.	15	TRBJ1-3	TRBV5-1	CASRGGSLSGNTIYF	TGCGCCAGCAGAGGGGGGTCCCTCTCTGGAAACACCATATATTTT
.	.	16	TRBJ1-2	TRBV25-1	CASSPQTRADGYGYTF	TGTGCCAGCAGTCCACAAACCAGGGCTGACGGCTATGGCTACACCTTC
.	.	13	TRBJ2-1	TRBV6-1	CASRRGPYNEQFF	TGTGCCAGCAGGCGAGGCCCCTACAATGAGCAGTTCTTC
.	.	13	TRBJ1-4	TRBV6-1	CASKTATNEKLFF	TGTGCCAGCAAGACAGCAACTAATGAAAAACTGTTTTTT
.	.	13	TRBJ2-7	TRBV5-1	CASSQLGAYEQYF	TGCGCCAGCAGCCAGCTGGGGGCTTACGAGCAGTACTTC
.	TRBD1	18	TRBJ1-1	TRBV29-1	CSAPVPDRGEYMNTEAFF	TGCAGCGCCCCGGTGCCCGACAGGGGGGAATACATGAACACTGAAGCTTTCTTT
.	.	11	TRBJ1-2	TRBV6-6	CASGDNYGYTF	TGTGCCAGCGGGGACAACTATGGCTACACCTTC
few	.	15	TRBJ2-7	TRBV7-9	CASSPWGGVSYEQYF	TGTGCCAGCAGCCCTTGGGGGGGCGTATCCTACGAGCAGTACTTC
once	.	13	TRBJ1-3	TRBV7-7	CASSPQAGNTIYF	TGTGCTAGCAGCCCCCAGGCTGGAAACACCATATATTTT
few	.	15	TRBJ2-2	TRBV4-1	CASSQRIGSTGELFF	TGCGCCAGCAGCCAAAGGATTGGGAGCACCGGGGAGCTGTTTTTT
.	.	14	TRBJ1-2	TRBV19	CASSMKRALYGYTF	TGTGCCAGTAGTATGAAACGGGCCCTATATGGCTACACCTTC
.	.	14	TRBJ1-1	TRBV19	CASNSPQGWTEAFF	TGTGCCAGTAACAGCCCCCAGGGATGGACTGAAGCTTTCTTT
.	.	16	TRBJ2-6	TRBV7-7	CASSSGPFGGANVLTF	TGTGCTAGCAGCTCCGGGCCCTTCGGAGGGGCCAACGTCCTGACTTTC
.	.	14	TRBJ1-5	TRBV4-1	CASSQGTANQPQHF	TGCGCCAGCAGCCAAGGGACAGCAAATCAGCCCCAGCATTTT
.	.	12	TRBJ2-7	TRBV2	CASSLAPYEQYF	TGTGCCAGCAGTCTAGCCCCCTACGAGCAGTACTTC
.	.	16	TRBJ2-7	TRBV5-4	CASARGADVNLYEQYF	TGTGCCAGCGCCCGGGGTGCGGACGTGAATCTCTACGAGCAGTACTTC
.	.	14	TRBJ1-2	TRBV7-2	CASSLNRDTYGYTF	TGTGCCAGCAGTTTAAACCGGGACACCTATGGCTACACCTTC
.	TRBD1	15	TRBJ2-2	TRBV6-1	CASSDRQGASGELFF	TGTGCCAGCAGTGACCGACAGGGGGCGTCCGGGGAGCTGTTTTTT
.	.	14	TRBJ1-1	TRBV7-2	CASSLVGMNTEAFF	TGTGCCAGCAGCTTAGTGGGGATGAACACTGAAGCTTTCTTT
once	.	13	TRBJ1-2	TRBV2	CASTSQGGYGYTF	TGTGCCAGCACTTCTCAAGGGGGCTATGGCTACACCTTC
.	.	12	TRBJ2-1	TRBV29-1	CSVVSGYNEQFF	TGCAGCGTTGTATCAGGGTACAATGAGCAGTTCTTC
once	TRBD1	16	TRBJ1-5	TRBV5-5	CASSLEDTGGHQPQHF	TGTGCCAGCAGCCTGGAAGACACAGGGGGGCACCAGCCCCAGCATTTT
.	.	12	TRBJ2-5	TRBV30	CAWGGGWETQYF	TGTGCCTGGGGAGGTGGTTGGGAGACCCAGTACTTC
few	TRBD1	13	TRBJ1-2	TRBV2	CASREGQGMDYTF	TGTGCCAGCAGGGAGGGACAGGGTATGGACTACACCTTC
.	.	17	TRBJ1-2	TRBV4-1	CASSQVDPFFPNYGYTF	TGCGCCAGCAGCCAAGTTGATCCATTCTTCCCTAACTATGGCTACACCTTC
once	.	15	TRBJ2-7	TRBV6-6	CASSFPERNSYEQYF	TGTGCCAGCAGTTTCCCAGAGCGGAACTCCTACGAGCAGTACTTC
few	TRBD1	16	TRBJ1-6	TRBV7-2	CASRGATGTGGSPLHF	TGTGCCAGCAGGGGGGCAACCGGGACAGGGGGCTCACCCCTCCACTTT
.	.	14	TRBJ1-2	TRBV30	CAWSRGMRDYGYTF	TGTGCCTGGAGCCGAGGGATGCGTGACTATGGCTACACCTTC
.	TRBD2	16	TRBJ2-1	TRBV5-1	CASRMTSGGPGNEQFF	TGCGCCAGCAGGATGACTAGCGGGGGGCCGGGAAATGAGCAGTTCTTC
once	.	16	TRBJ1-5	TRBV6-1	CASSEQSRRSNQPQHF	TGTGCCAGCAGTGAACAGTCCCGTAGGAGCAATCAGCCCCAGCATTTT
.	.	14	TRBJ2-5	TRBV7-9	CASSFQRGLETQYF	TGTGCCAGCAGCTTTCAAAGGGGATTGGAGACCCAGTACTTC
.	.	9	TRBJ2-1	TRBV20-1	CSKGDEQFF	TGCAGTAAAGGGGATGAGCAGTTCTTC
.	.	14	TRBJ1-1	TRBV7-9	CASSQGTVNTEAFF	TGTGCCAGCAGCCAAGGGACGGTGAACACTGAAGCTTTCTTT
.	.	14	TRBJ2-7	TRBV5-8	CASSASGRSYEQYF	TGTGCCAGCAGCGCTAGTGGGAGGTCCTACGAGCAGTACTTC